Listed here are 29 T cell receptor beta chains from one sample, sequenced in a study of T cell repertoires in cytomegalovirus infection. These receptors lack a known antigen. TCRdb called the reads again in MiXCR, with one record for every CDR3 protein. The data contain approximately 1,000,000 distinct CDR3 sequences, roughly 31% of them singletons. The material was cultured CD8+ T cells from PBMCs, obtained from culture after CMV antigen stimulation. These receptors originate from a human donor in good health (CMV status not recorded). Some clones in this sample may be carry-over from other donors' samples.

The chain combines TRBV10-3 with TRBJ1-6, with D perhaps TRBD1 (5 bases). The length of the CDR3 is 14 residues. V lost 2 bases to trimming and J lost 8 bases, with 10 bases between them. CDR1 and CDR2 (germline): ENHRY, SYGVKD. The CDR3 DNA reads TGTGCCATCAGTGAGGGGGGAGGTGATTCACCCCTCCACTTT. Amino acids: CAISEGGGDSPLHF.

This clonotype was detected only a few times. The chain recombines TRBV3-1 with TRBJ2-7; D ambiguous. CDR3 size: 15 residues. In germline, CDR1 is LGHDT, CDR2 YNNKEL (reference sequence). V shed 1 base and J shed 2 bases, with 12 bases lying between them. The CDR3 coding sequence is TGTGCCAGCAGCCAAGGTCCAGGTAATACCTACGAGCAGTACTTC. Residues: CASSQGPGNTYEQYF.

This clonotype was counted only a few times. The chain joins TRBV6-5 to TRBJ1-2; tentative D call: TRBD1 (6 bases). Trimming left V 5 bases short and J 2 bases short, with 12 bases between. The CDR3 has 14 residues. Germline lookup yields CDR1 MNHEY and CDR2 SVGAGI. Here the CDR3 reads CASSPATGNYGYTF. The CDR3 DNA follows: TGTGCCAGCAGTCCCGCGACAGGCAACTATGGCTACACCTTC.

The chain carries TRBV6-2 or TRBV6-3 and TRBJ2-7; 11 bases align to TRBD2. Per germline, CDR1 MNHEY and CDR2 SVGEGT. The CDR3 is 15 residues long. V was pared by 6 bases and J by 2 bases, with 6 bases of the junction left unmatched. CDR3 DNA: TGTGCCAGCAGCTATATAGCGGGGGGGCCCTACGAGCAGTACGTC. It encodes CASSYIAGGPYEQYV.

The V and J genes are TRBV2 and TRBJ2-7, with 12 bases aligning to TRBD1. Losses at the gene ends were 6 bases for V and 5 bases for J; bases not matched to a gene: 5. The CDR3 is 14 amino acids. Germline CDR1 reads SNHLY; CDR2 reads FYNNEI. The chain's CDR3 is CASRIGTGGHEQYV. DNA of the CDR3: TGTGCCAGCAGGATTGGGACAGGGGGCCACGAGCAGTACGTC.

The V call is TRBV28, the J call TRBJ1-5; D not certain. The germline V gene encodes CDR1 MDHEN and CDR2 SYDVKM. V lost 3 bases and J lost 1, with 7 bases in between. The CDR3 spans 14 residues. The CDR3 DNA reads as TGTGCCAGCAGTTTTTTACAGAGCAATCAGCCCCAGCATTTT. Protein product: CASSFLQSNQPQHF.

The chain recombines TRBV7-6 with TRBJ2-2; 9 nucleotides match TRBD2. CDR3 length equals 16 residues. Germline CDR1 is SGHVS and CDR2 is FNYEAQ. J gave up 3 bases and V 3 bases, and 5 bases lay outside the gene matches. CDR3 in DNA: TGTGCCAGCAGCTTGCGGGGGGGCCGATACACCGGGGAGCTGTTTTTT. Translating it yields CASSLRGGRYTGELFF.

The J gene is TRBJ1-1, the V gene TRBV19; weak D call: TRBD1 (5 bases). V lost 4 bases, J lost 1 base, and 22 bases lay in between. There are 18 residues in the CDR3. Looked up from germline, CDR1 is LNHDA and CDR2 is SQIVND (reference sequence). This CDR3 reads CASSTGPGSLSWNTEAFF. The CDR3 DNA is TGTGCCAGTAGTACGGGACCAGGGTCCTTGTCGTGGAACACTGAAGCTTTCTTT.

In this sample, this clonotype turned up many times. The chain joins TRBV6-1 to TRBJ2-5; D possibly corresponds to TRBD2 (5 bases). From germline, CDR1 is MNHNS and CDR2 SASEGT. V gave up 6 bases and J gave up 1 base, with 9 bases separating them. CDR3 length equals 13 residues. The DNA of the CDR3 is TGTGCCAGCAGACGGGGTGGCCAAGAGACCCAGTACTTC. It codes for CASRRGGQETQYF.

This clonotype has a handful of counts. This chain uses TRBV6-6 with TRBJ2-5; TRBD1 matches 8 bases. J lost 5 bases, V lost 1 base, and 15 bases had no gene match. Germline assignment: CDR1 MNHNY and CDR2 SVGAGI (reference sequence). This CDR3 has 18 residues. The CDR3 DNA reads as TGTGCCAGCAGTTACTTCTCCGGGACAGGAGGCTCTGGTGAGACCCAGTACTTC. This encodes CASSYFSGTGGSGETQYF.

The CDR3 protein is CASRSGQGGTGELFF. The CDR3 region has the DNA TGTGCCAGCAGGTCTGGACAGGGAGGGACCGGGGAGCTGTTTTTT. V is TRBV7-6 and J is TRBJ2-2, with D possibly TRBD1 on 8 matching bases. In germline, CDR1 is SGHVS, CDR2 FNYEAQ. This CDR3 comprises 15 residues. V was pared by 6 bases and J by 5 bases, with 16 bases between.

This clonotype showed up just a few times. This rearrangement joins TRBV6-5 to TRBJ1-2, with TRBD1 identical over 8 bases. V lost 6 bases to trimming and J lost 8 bases; unmatched junction nucleotides: 11. The CDR3 extends over 14 amino acids. The germline gives CDR1 MNHEY, CDR2 SVGAGI. CDR3 protein: CASRLTDRGDGYTF. For the CDR3, the DNA is TGTGCCAGCAGACTTACCGACAGGGGAGACGGCTACACCTTC.

This rearrangement joins TRBV12-3 or TRBV12-4 to TRBJ1-3; possibly TRBD1 for D (6 bases). The CDR3 loop spans 15 amino acids. Trimming left V 9 bases short and J 2 bases short, with 17 bases between. The CDR3 DNA reads as TGTGCCAGTAAAGGGATGGGGGCCGCTGGAAACACCATATATTTT. Protein: CASKGMGAAGNTIYF.

This clonotype was observed a few times. This chain connects TRBV29-1 to TRBJ2-1; 12 bases are shared with TRBD2. After removal of 2 bases from V and 7 bases from J, the junction contained 6 bases not matched to a gene. Per germline, CDR1 SQVTM and CDR2 ANQGSEA. The CDR3 is 15 residues long. DNA for the CDR3: TGCAGCGTTGAAACTAGCGGGGGGTTCTGGAATGAGCAGTTCTTC. This codes for CSVETSGGFWNEQFF.

The chain combines TRBV19 with TRBJ2-7, with D perhaps matching TRBD1 (6 bases). The CDR3 loop spans 13 amino acids. Trimming removed 4 bases at V and 5 bases at J, with 12 bases between. Germline V gene lookup returns CDR1 LNHDA and CDR2 SQIVND (reference sequence). The CDR3 DNA sequence: TGTGCCAGTAGTACAGGGGTGAGGGACGAGCAGTACTTC. This sequence encodes CASSTGVRDEQYF.

The sample holds a few counts of this clonotype. The rearrangement uses TRBV5-5 and TRBJ2-5; TRBD1 might be the D (6 bases). This CDR3 is 14 amino acids long. Trimming left V 6 bases short and J 5 bases short, with 17 bases between. Germline V CDR1 and CDR2: SGHKS, YYEKEE (reference sequence). The CDR3 DNA is TGTGCCAGCAAAGTGGAGTACCAGGGGGAGACCCAGTACTTC. It is translated as CASKVEYQGETQYF.

The chain couples TRBV19 to TRBJ1-5, with D uncertain. Per germline, CDR1 LNHDA and CDR2 SQIVND (reference sequence). The CDR3 runs 15 residues. Between the trimmed V and J ends, which lost 1 base and 4 bases, there was a span of 11 bases. The CDR3 DNA follows: TGTGCCAGTAGTATAGCCGCACTGATAAATCAGCCCCAGCATTTT. The encoded protein is CASSIAALINQPQHF.

This clonotype was found many times. V is TRBV7-2 and J is TRBJ1-2, with 8 positions matching TRBD1. CDR3 length: 13 amino acids. CDR1 is SGHTA, CDR2 FQGNSA, per germline. The trim removed 5 bases at V and 4 bases at J, leaving 3 bases unmatched. The CDR3 nucleotides read TGTGCCAGCAGCGATACAGGGGGCTATGGCTACACCTTC. The encoded protein is CASSDTGGYGYTF.

J is TRBJ2-1 and V is TRBV9; 10 nucleotides line up with TRBD1. Germline V gene sequence: CDR1 SGDLS, CDR2 YYNGEE. CDR3 length: 15 residues. V gave up 0 bases and J gave up 7 bases; unmatched junction bases: 4. The CDR3 sequence: CASSVGGTGVNEQFF. In DNA form, the CDR3 reads TGTGCCAGCAGCGTAGGCGGGACAGGGGTGAATGAGCAGTTCTTC.

The rearrangement links TRBV7-6 to TRBJ1-1; no reliable D call. Germline V gene sequence: CDR1 SGHVS, CDR2 FNYEAQ. The CDR3 loop spans 12 amino acids. The V end lost 5 bases, the J end lost 8 bases, and 12 bases lay between the germline ends. CDR3 nucleotide sequence: TGTGCCAGCAGCCCCCCGTTCGACGAAGCTTTCTTT. Its protein product is CASSPPFDEAFF.

This clonotype came up a few times. Germline is not matched at one junction end, which may reflect a read error. The chain combines TRBV5-4 with TRBJ2-1, with 9 bases aligning to TRBD1. This CDR3 region has 15 residues. Germline lookup yields CDR1 SGHNT and CDR2 YYREEE (reference sequence). Here the CDR3 reads CASGLWDREYNEQFF. CDR3 coding DNA: TGTGCCAGCGGCTTGTGGGACAGGGAATACAATGAGCAGTTCTTC.

The genes are TRBV13 and TRBJ2-7; weak D call: TRBD2 (6 bases). Germline V lookup: CDR1 PRHDT, CDR2 FYEKMQ (reference sequence). The V gene lost 7 bases and the J gene lost 7 bases, with 14 bases spanning the gap. The CDR3 spans 12 residues. Here the CDR3 reads CASTSGEKEQYF. CDR3 DNA: TGTGCCAGCACCTCGGGGGAGAAGGAGCAGTACTTC.

Comment on this clonotype: The CDR3 end shows no conserved phenylalanine or tryptophan, and so a read error is likely. No DNA is shown, since the ends of the CDR3 on it are uncertain; the CDR3 is the one TCRdb lists. The genes are TRBV9 and TRBJ1-4; the table names TRBD1, a call not compared with the DNA. A total of 20 residues make up the CDR3, ends included. Germline values: CDR1 SGDLS, CDR2 YYNGEE. The CDR3 region is CASSAPTGRVKILLRNRRGP.

The J gene is TRBJ2-1, the V gene TRBV9; maybe TRBD2 (6 bases). In germline, CDR1 is SGDLS, CDR2 YYNGEE. V lost 2 bases and J 10 bases, leaving 16 bases between the germline ends. The CDR3 extends over 14 amino acids. The DNA for the CDR3 is TGTGCCAGCAGCGTCCTCGCGGGGTTCGAGGAGCAGTTCTTC. Its protein is CASSVLAGFEEQFF. Variable domain in full (rest from reference TRBV9 and TRBJ2-1): DSGVTQTPKHLITATGQRVTLRCSPRSGDLSVYWYQQSLDQGLQFLIQYYNGEERAKGNILERFSAQQFPDLHSELNLSSLELGDSALYFCASSVLAGFEEQFFGPGTRLTVL.

This clonotype appeared many times. The J gene is TRBJ1-2, the V gene TRBV12-3 or TRBV12-4; D is unclear. The CDR3 loop spans 13 amino acids. Trimming took off 5 bases at V and 0 bases at J, with 7 bases between the two ends. The CDR3 coding sequence is TGTGCCAGCAGTCCATCATCTAACTATGGCTACACCTTC. Its translation: CASSPSSNYGYTF.

The rearrangement uses TRBV6-6 and TRBJ2-1; either TRBD1 or TRBD2 may fit D (5 bases each). Germline V gene data show CDR1 as MNHNY and CDR2 as SVGAGI (reference sequence). The ends were cut back, 2 bases at V and 8 bases at J, with 22 bases in the middle. This CDR3 spans 17 amino acids. CDR3 DNA sequence: TGTGCCAGCAGTTACCCCCGAGAGGGGTCTACCGGCGATGAGCAGTTCTTC. Its translation: CASSYPREGSTGDEQFF.

This clonotype showed up just a few times. The chain recombines TRBV4-3 with TRBJ2-7, with TRBD1 matching over 7 bases. The CDR3 is 15 residues long. The trim removed 0 bases at V and 3 bases at J, leaving 5 bases unmatched. Per germline, CDR1 LGHNA and CDR2 YSLEER. CDR3 DNA sequence: TGCGCCAGCAGCCAAGACCGGACAGGCAACTACGAGCAGTACGTC. It translates to CASSQDRTGNYEQYV.

This clonotype was seen at least ten times. The chain couples TRBV7-6 to TRBJ1-2, with D possibly TRBD1 on 5 matching bases. V lost 5 bases, J lost 6 bases, and 13 bases lay in between. The CDR3 spans 13 residues. Germline CDR1 reads SGHVS; CDR2 reads FNYEAQ. The CDR3 sequence is CASSRTPSDGYTF. In nucleotides, the CDR3 is TGTGCCAGCAGCCGGACACCCAGCGATGGCTACACCTTC. Using reference TRBV7-6 and TRBJ1-2 for the parts outside the CDR3, the full variable domain is GAGVSQSPRYKVTKRGQDVALRCDPISGHVSLYWYRQALGQGPEFLTYFNYEAQQDKSGLPNDRFSAERPEGSISTLTIQRTEQRDSAMYRCASSRTPSDGYTFGSGTRLTVV.

J is TRBJ2-7 and V is TRBV7-6; TRBD2 aligns across 8 bases. V lost 5 bases, J lost 2 bases, and 8 bases stayed unmatched. The CDR3 loop spans 15 amino acids. Germline CDR1 is SGHVS and CDR2 is FNYEAQ. The CDR3 is CASSPRGADTYEQYF. As DNA, the CDR3 is TGTGCCAGCAGCCCGCGGGGGGCAGATACCTACGAGCAGTACTTC.